The 12 T cell receptor beta chains below come from one sample, sequenced in a study of regulatory T cells in long-lasting Graves disease. Combining iRepertoire HTBI primers with Arm-PCR of CDR3 regions, the authors built TCR beta libraries. TCRdb reanalysed the multiplex PCR reads using MiXCR and keeps one entry per CDR3 protein. The sample records around 400,000 distinct CDR3 sequences, about 15% being singletons. Regarding time point: newly diagnosed GD, antithyroid drugs for less than 3 months. Preparation of the TCR library used RNA extracted from PBMCs. In addition, the sample was reused for a study of T cells in Graves' hyperthyroidism and ophthalmopathy.

The sample in question was peripheral blood mononuclear cells (PBMCs), obtained at new diagnosis, from a patient treated with antithyroid drugs. These TCRs come from a woman aged 40 to 50 with Graves disease.

This clonotype was seen ten or more times. The genes are TRBV28 and TRBJ2-2; 11 nucleotides agree with TRBD2. CDR3 length equals 16 residues. J gave up 5 bases and V 7 bases, and 9 bases lay outside the gene matches. The germline CDR1 and CDR2 sequences are MDHEN and SYDVKM. CDR3 bases: TGTGCCAGCACCGGGGAACTAGCGGGAGTAACCGGGGAGCTGTTTTTT. It codes for CASTGELAGVTGELFF.

This clonotype was found many times. This chain uses TRBV27 with TRBJ2-3; a weak D match, TRBD2 (6 bases). Germline V CDR1 and CDR2: MNHEY, SMNVEV (reference sequence). Trimming stripped 6 bases from V and 4 bases from J, with 11 bases between. CDR3 size: 13 residues. The CDR3 nucleotides read TGTGCCAGCAGCCCGCCGGGGGCAGATACGCAGTATTTT. Protein: CASSPPGADTQYF.

The V call is TRBV6-5, the J call TRBJ2-1, with 13 bases identical to TRBD2. The CDR3 extends over 14 amino acids. Germline assignment: CDR1 MNHEY and CDR2 SVGAGI. With V trimmed by 6 bases and J by 7 bases, 3 bases remained unmatched. CDR3 protein: CASRGTSGINEQFF. For the CDR3, the DNA is TGTGCCAGCAGAGGGACTAGCGGGATAAATGAGCAGTTCTTC.

This clonotype was detected ten times or more. The V gene is TRBV28, the J gene TRBJ1-1; D remains ambiguous. Trimming took off 3 bases at V and 0 bases at J, with 5 bases between the two ends. CDR3 length: 13 residues. In germline, CDR1 is MDHEN, CDR2 SYDVKM. CDR3 in amino acids: CASSFAVNTEAFF. The CDR3 DNA sequence: TGTGCCAGCAGTTTTGCAGTGAACACTGAAGCTTTCTTT.

In nucleotides, the CDR3 is TGTGCCAGCGGGCTCACGCGGACAGGGAGGGTCGAGAATTCACCCCTCCACTTT. It encodes CASGLTRTGRVENSPLHF. This rearrangement joins TRBV27 to TRBJ1-6, with 8 bases lining up with TRBD1. Germline assignment: CDR1 MNHEY and CDR2 SMNVEV (reference sequence). The trim removed 8 bases at V and 7 bases at J, leaving 19 bases unmatched. This CDR3 comprises 18 residues.

A few counts support this clonotype. The chain has TRBV19 and TRBJ2-5, with 8 bases that match TRBD1. Germline V gene sequence: CDR1 LNHDA, CDR2 SQIVND (reference sequence). The CDR3 contains 15 residues. The ends lost 4 bases at V and 5 bases at J; junction bases unmatched: 9. CDR3 region: CASSTARDRLETQYF. The DNA for the CDR3 is TGTGCCAGTAGTACCGCGCGGGACAGGCTGGAGACCCAGTACTTC.

The rearrangement links TRBV4-3 to TRBJ2-5, with 10 bases aligning to TRBD2. Germline loops: CDR1 LGHNA, CDR2 YSLEER. After removal of 4 bases from V and 5 bases from J, the junction contained 13 bases not matched to a gene. CDR3 length equals 17 residues. The DNA of the CDR3 is TGCGCCAGCAGCCGCTCTAGCGGGAGCCCCCGAGGGGAGACCCAGTACTTC. It is translated as CASSRSSGSPRGETQYF.

This clonotype came up a few times. The chain carries TRBV19 and TRBJ2-3; D not resolved. The germline V gene has CDR1 LNHDA and CDR2 SQIVND (reference sequence). The CDR3 totals 13 residues. With 7 bases removed from V and 2 bases from J, the gap between germline ends came to 10 bases. The CDR3 nucleotides read TGTGCCAGTAAAATGGCGGCCACAGATACGCAGTATTTT. It yields the protein CASKMAATDTQYF.

A word on this clonotype: A much larger clone lies one base from this, so it may be a read error. The CDR3 ends on some other residue instead of the conserved phenylalanine or tryptophan, so this is likely a read error. V usage is TRBV3-1 and J usage is TRBJ2-1; 7 bases agree with TRBD2. The last part of the DNA fits TRBJ2-5 better; the J call may be wrong. CDR1 and CDR2 (germline): LGHDT, YNNKEL (reference sequence). The CDR3 loop spans 15 amino acids. The CDR3, as DNA: TGTGCCAGCAGCCAATCGACTAGCAGAAAAGAGACCCAGTACTCC. Amino acids: CASSQSTSRKETQYS.

This clonotype showed up just a few times. The V gene is TRBV28, the J gene TRBJ2-7; D unresolved. V shed 1 base and J shed 5 bases, with 15 bases lying between them. This CDR3 has 15 residues. Per the germline V gene, CDR1 is MDHEN and CDR2 is SYDVKM. CDR3 protein: CASSLSPVSRNEQYF. The CDR3 DNA reads TGTGCCAGCAGTTTATCCCCGGTATCTAGAAACGAGCAGTACTTC.

As to this clonotype: Since a much larger clone is just one base distant, this may be a read error. The chain has TRBV19 and TRBJ1-1; unclear D gene. In germline, CDR1 is LNHDA, CDR2 SQIVND (reference sequence). The V end was cut by 7 bases, the J end by 3 bases, with 18 bases between. CDR3 length: 15 residues. CDR3 region: CASNLGEAFHTEAFF. The CDR3 DNA reads as TGTGCCAGTAACCTCGGGGAGGCCTTTCACACTGAAGCTTTCTTT.

With regard to this clonotype: This likely traces to a read error, being one base from a far larger clone. The rearrangement joins TRBV2 to TRBJ2-7; 12 nucleotides agree with TRBD2. Germline-derived CDR1 and CDR2 are SNHLY and FYNNEI. The CDR3 is 15 amino acids. V trimming: 3 bases; J trimming: 7 bases; junction bases outside the gene matches: 7. The CDR3 sequence: CASSDSSGRANEQYF. In DNA form, the CDR3 reads TGTGCCAGCAGTGATTCTAGCGGGAGGGCCAATGAGCAGTACTTC.